This is a list of T cell receptor beta chains from one sample in a study of T cells after yellow fever vaccination. TCRdb redid the calling of the 5' RACE reads with MiXCR, one entry per CDR3 protein. The sample consists of 200,000 to 300,000 distinct CDR3 sequences, roughly 6.2% of them appearing once. This specimen consisted of CD4+ T cells sorted from PBMCs, obtained on the day of the yellow fever booster vaccination. These receptors were collected from a young man who received the YFV17D yellow fever vaccine. CDR3s include the opening cysteine and the closing phenylalanine or tryptophan. A D gene is named only where the DNA matches it firmly. A row's size may be missing; if present it is once, few, many or a size class.

cdr3_nt cdr3_aa clone_size j_call v_call d_call
TGTGCCAGCACCCCACGGGACAGGCGTCAAGCAACGGAGCAGTTCTTC CASTPRDRRQATEQFF many TRBJ2-1 TRBV6-1 TRBD1
TGTGCCAGCACCGAAGGGACGGCCTATGGCTACACCTTC CASTEGTAYGYTF - TRBJ1-2 TRBV2 -
TGTGCCAGCAGCGGATCTCTAGGCGGTCAGCCCCAGCATTTT CASSGSLGGQPQHF few TRBJ1-5 TRBV7-2 -
TGTGCCAGCAGTGGCTATGAGCAGTTCTTC CASSGYEQFF many TRBJ2-1 TRBV25-1 -
TGCAGCGTTGCCTCCGGTGGGAATCAGCCCCAGCATTTT CSVASGGNQPQHF - TRBJ1-5 TRBV29-1 -
TGTGCCAGCAGCGGCGGAGGGAGGCAGCCCCAGCATTTT CASSGGGRQPQHF many TRBJ1-5 TRBV9 -
TGTGCCAGCAGCCAGACAGCGGCCACGGACTACGAGCAGTACTTC CASSQTAATDYEQYF many TRBJ2-7 TRBV7-8 -
TGTGCCAGCAGCCAAAGCACAACAGGGGGCACGAACACCGGGGAGCTGTTTTTT CASSQSTTGGTNTGELFF few TRBJ2-2 TRBV4-2 TRBD1
TGTGCCAGCAGCCAACAGGGTGGCTCCTACAATGAGCAGTTCTTC CASSQQGGSYNEQFF - TRBJ2-1 TRBV5-4 -
TGTGCCAGCAGCCAAGGTAACTCACGCTACGAGCAGTACTTC CASSQGNSRYEQYF - TRBJ2-7 TRBV3-1 -